The TCR beta chain described here comes from a study of T cell repertoires in cytomegalovirus infection. Background on the study: TCR beta signatures that were public indicated CMV infection and matching HLA type. The study, taken as a whole, reports: It was HLA-C-restricted CMV-specific TCR beta clonotypes that dominated the response ex vivo.

In the case of this clonotype: Its antigen is still unknown.

TCRdb processed the reads anew with MiXCR; each CDR3 protein has one entry. The sample carries some 680,000 distinct CDR3 sequences, approximately 40% recorded once. Germline V gene sequence: CDR1 SEHNR, CDR2 FQNEAQ (reference sequence). The junction had 3 bases not matched to a gene; V was cut back by 7 bases and J by 3 bases. The CDR3 has 14 residues. This clonotype originated in a human donor in good health (CMV status not recorded). Some clones in this sample may be carry-over from other donors' samples. The sample comprised PBMCs. The chain combines TRBV7-9 with TRBJ2-1; 10 positions agree with TRBD2. This CDR3 is CASTLAGIYNEQFF. DNA of the CDR3: TGTGCCAGCACACTAGCGGGGATCTACAATGAGCAGTTCTTC.